This T cell receptor beta chain stems from a study of blood T cells in healthy people across ages (dated by TCRdb to between 2014 and 2017). Regarding the research as a whole: Template switching captured roughly one uniquely barcoded TCR beta cDNA molecule per two T cells in model experiments. Using deep sequencing normalized with unique cDNA molecular identifiers, the study measured how TCR beta repertoire diversity changes with age. Four age groups were formed from the donors: young (average 16 years), middle-aged (roughly 38), aged (about 68) and long-lived (around 82). To avoid experimental bias, donors of different ages were spread randomly across the sequencing lanes. Two additional independent replicas of 1 million unique cDNA reads from the same blood draw were analyzed for two donors (one aged 18 to 30 and one aged 80 or older). Study-level results and caveats: Total diversity estimates from one million sequenced T cells were considered lower bounds and underestimates. Observed TCR beta diversity per million T cells fell roughly linearly with age, and a significant reduction was already apparent by age roughly 41. Because donor CMV infection status was unknown, age-related changes in expanded clonotypes were potentially confounded. Observed TCR beta diversity correlated strongly with the percentage of naive T cells measured by flow cytometry. The long-lived group showed more naive CD4+ T cells, fewer expanded clones and increased TCR diversity than the aged group, suggesting age selection. Since profiling was done on bulk unsorted PBMCs, naive and antigen-experienced compartments could not be conclusively compared.

The approximately 41 donors, aged about 6 to 95 years, were systemically healthy Caucasian individuals from Russia. Each donor gave approximately 10 milliliters of peripheral blood, collected into EDTA-treated Vacutainer tubes. Ficoll-Paque density-gradient centrifugation was used to isolate PBMCs, with at least 7 million per sample. Total RNA was extracted from PBMCs with Trizol reagent, with at least 5.5 micrograms obtained per sample. For every donor, flow cytometry on a PBMC aliquot measured the percentage of naive CD45RAhigh/CD27high T cells. Library construction relied on 5' RACE. The sample was run on an Illumina HiSeq 2500. A second PCR of about 6 to 11 cycles was performed with a sample-barcoded 5' primer and a J-beta primer mix. A template-switch 5' adaptor carrying 12 random nucleotides introduced a unique molecular identifier onto each TCR beta cDNA molecule. At least 2.5 million CDR3-containing paired-end reads were obtained from each sample. First-strand cDNA synthesis was performed from all RNA using the Mint cDNA synthesis kit, with priming by a TRBC-specific oligonucleotide. All cDNA was treated with uracil-DNA glycosylase and then went through a first 18-cycle PCR with the universal primers M1SS and BC2_uni_R. On the study's bioinformatics: Each sample was normalized by randomly selecting 1 million high-quality reads, each carrying a distinct molecular identifier. Instead of being binned into consensus sequences, reads that shared molecular identifiers were thrown out. MiTCR, run with a Q25 quality threshold and the strictest error-elimination algorithm, handled CDR3 identification, clonotype clustering and error correction. Lower-bound total TCR beta diversity was estimated with a nonparametric unseen species model using Euler transformation. In-frame beta chains were kept once TCRdb had trimmed the public reads at Q25 with fastp and called clones with MiXCR. Rows matching on CDR3 protein sequence are summarized as one entry with the most common DNA and genes. V and J calls and clone size were set by TCRdb, not the authors. Counted in this sample were about 630,000 distinct CDR3 sequences; around 21% of them appeared once. Approximately 3.7% of the sample comes from the top ten.

This clonotype showed up just a few times. This clone's antigen is unknown. Within one base of it there is no much larger clone, and no base qualities were kept. The junction shows trimming of 0 bases on V and 0 bases on J, plus 8 bases between the germline ends. CDR1 and CDR2, looked up from the germline V gene (reference sequence), are MNHEY and SMNVEV. The CDR3 numbers 15 residues from cysteine through phenylalanine. CDR3 DNA is the only sequence kept; it has 45 bases, read in frame from the first base. The material sequenced was blood. This TCR was sampled from a man in his 70s in good health. The chain was built from TRBV27 and TRBJ1-1; TRBD1 is a possible D gene, resting on 5 matching bases. CDR3 region: CASSLSMGLNTEAFF. At the DNA level, the sequence is TGTGCCAGCAGTTTATCGATGGGGCTGAACACTGAAGCTTTCTTT.